This T cell receptor beta chain was documented in a study of vaccination effects on CD4 cells after COVID-19. Under the ViraFEST assay, PBMC were stimulated with viral peptide pools so that antigen-specific CD4+ T cells expanded. Sequencing was performed afterwards. The culture ran for roughly 10 days before CD4+ T cells were isolated. Everyone in the study got two shots of either the BNT162b2 or mRNA-1273 vaccine. The repertoire was sequenced with immunoSEQ multiplex PCR; TCRdb's copy has only in-frame clones and lacks some. The table lists 15,000 or so clones, approximately 80% of them singletons. The CDR3 has 13 residues. V was cut by 4 bases and J by 1 base, with 8 bases left in between. Germline values: CDR1 SGHDT, CDR2 YYEEEE. About this clone: Antigen unknown.

The receptor's source is a human donor who received a COVID-19 vaccine. The chain couples TRBV5-6 to TRBJ2-5; no reliable D call. The input for sequencing was CD4+ T cells from PBMCs cultured with HCoV-NL63 spike peptides, taken after COVID-19 vaccination. DNA of the CDR3: TGTGCCAGCAGCCTGGCAATCCAAGAGACCCAGTACTTC. Translating it yields CASSLAIQETQYF.